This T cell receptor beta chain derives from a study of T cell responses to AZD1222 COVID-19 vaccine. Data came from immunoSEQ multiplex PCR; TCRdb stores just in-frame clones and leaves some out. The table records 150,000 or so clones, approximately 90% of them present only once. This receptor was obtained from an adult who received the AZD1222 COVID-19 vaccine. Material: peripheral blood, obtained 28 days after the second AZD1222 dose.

DNA for the CDR3: TGTGCCAGCAGTTCACGGGACAGGCCCATAGGGAGCACTGAAGCTTTCTTT. Its protein is CASSSRDRPIGSTEAFF. V and J are TRBV28 and TRBJ1-1, with 8 nucleotides matching TRBD1. Germline loops: CDR1 MDHEN, CDR2 SYDVKM. V shed 4 bases and J 4 bases; nucleotides not matched to a gene: 14. CDR3 length equals 17 residues.